This entry lists 14 T cell receptor beta chains sequenced from one sample in a study of control samples from healthy donors and cancer patients. Profiling relied on immunoSEQ multiplex PCR, and the TCRdb table lists in-frame clones only, not all of them. Of tens of thousands of clones in the sample, roughly 82% were seen once. The specimen was PBMCs. These TCRs come from a woman aged 50 to 60 with lung cancer.

The chain recombines TRBV30 with TRBJ2-5; 8 bases line up with TRBD1. Germline loops: CDR1 GTSNPN, CDR2 SVGIG (reference sequence). This CDR3 has 15 residues. V lost 2 bases and J lost 5; bases outside the gene matches: 10. DNA for the CDR3: TGTGCCTGGAGTCCCGCAGGGGGCCGTGGGGAGACCCAGTACTTC. This translates into CAWSPAGGRGETQYF.

This clone was observed once. The chain combines TRBV6-5 with TRBJ1-2; a possible D gene is TRBD1 (6 bases). The CDR3 has 13 amino acids. Germline V gene lookup returns CDR1 MNHEY and CDR2 SVGAGI. Trimming removed 5 bases at V and 7 bases at J, with 14 bases between. CDR3 nucleotide sequence: TGTGCCAGCAGTCCTCGTCAGGGGCTTGGCTACACCTTC. Its protein product is CASSPRQGLGYTF.

The chain recombines TRBV2 with TRBJ2-6; D perhaps matches TRBD2 (6 bases). Per the germline V gene, CDR1 is SNHLY and CDR2 is FYNNEI. CDR3 length equals 15 residues. Trimming took off 10 bases at V and 0 bases at J, with 13 bases between the two ends. CDR3: CATRDSLSGANVLTF. The CDR3 DNA sequence: TGTGCCACCCGGGACTCACTCTCTGGGGCCAACGTCCTGACTTTC.

V is TRBV15 and J is TRBJ1-2; D gene ambiguous. CDR1 and CDR2 from the germline V gene are LNHNV and YYDKDF (reference sequence). This CDR3 has 13 residues. V lost 0 bases and J 4 bases, leaving 6 bases between the germline ends. The CDR3 protein is CATSREQIYGYTF. DNA for the CDR3: TGTGCCACCAGCAGAGAGCAGATCTATGGCTACACCTTC. Using reference TRBV15 and TRBJ1-2 for the parts outside the CDR3, the full variable domain is DAMVIQNPRYQVTQFGKPVTLSCSQTLNHNVMYWYQQKSSQAPKLLFHYYDKDFNNEADTPDNFQSRRPNTSFCFLDIRSPGLGDTAMYLCATSREQIYGYTFGSGTRLTVV.

This chain connects TRBV6-4 to TRBJ2-2; no reliable D call. The germline V and J ends were trimmed by 0 bases and 8 bases, with 10 bases remaining between them. CDR1 is MRHNA and CDR2 is SNTAGT in the germline V gene. The CDR3 spans 14 residues. The CDR3 sequence is CASSDSRTSGELFF. The CDR3 DNA reads as TGTGCCAGCAGTGACTCGAGAACCTCTGGGGAGCTGTTTTTT.

The J gene is TRBJ1-3, the V gene TRBV29-1; a possible D gene is TRBD1 (5 bases). V was shortened by 3 bases and J by 4 bases, with 13 bases between the two germline ends. Germline V CDR1 and CDR2: SQVTM, ANQGSEA. The CDR3 runs 14 residues. This CDR3 is CSVDVRGTGNTIYF. The CDR3, as DNA: TGCAGCGTTGATGTAAGGGGAACCGGAAACACCATATATTTT.

The J gene is TRBJ1-3, the V gene TRBV12-3 or TRBV12-4; a possible D gene is TRBD1 (5 bases). V was clipped by 6 bases and J by 8 bases, with 8 bases between them. The CDR3 extends over 11 amino acids. In nucleotides, the CDR3 is TGTGCCAGCAGGTGGGGGGACACCATATATTTT. It specifies CASRWGDTIYF.

This chain links TRBV2 with TRBJ1-5; D possibly corresponds to TRBD1 (5 bases). The V gene's germline CDR1 is SNHLY and CDR2 FYNNEI. The V end was cut by 6 bases, the J end by 5 bases, with 14 bases between. The CDR3 consists of 14 residues. The chain's CDR3 is CASSGAGMHQPQHF. The DNA of the CDR3 is TGTGCCAGCAGCGGGGCAGGGATGCATCAGCCCCAGCATTTT.

This clone occurred a few times. The rearrangement uses TRBV27 and TRBJ1-5; D not certain. Trimming left V 7 bases short and J 0 bases short, with 4 bases between. The CDR3 covers 12 residues. Germline CDR1 reads MNHEY; CDR2 reads SMNVEV (reference sequence). The CDR3 loop is CASTGSNQPQHF. CDR3 in DNA: TGTGCCAGCACCGGTAGCAATCAGCCCCAGCATTTT.

This clone has only one observation. J is TRBJ1-2 and V is TRBV7-9; D is perhaps TRBD1 (6 bases). The germline V gene has CDR1 SEHNR and CDR2 FQNEAQ (reference sequence). This CDR3 region has 16 residues. Trimming took 5 bases from V and 3 from J, leaving 19 bases between them. The CDR3 sequence: CASSPSSGGADYGYTF. The CDR3 DNA reads as TGTGCCAGCAGCCCCTCTTCTGGGGGCGCCGACTATGGCTACACCTTC.

This clone was recorded only once. The chain carries TRBV6-2 or TRBV6-3 and TRBJ1-1; TRBD1 matches 9 bases. CDR3 length: 15 amino acids. Germline CDR1 reads MNHEY; CDR2 reads SVGEGT. With V trimmed by 4 bases and J by 1 base, 4 bases remained unmatched. The DNA of the CDR3 is TGTGCCAGCAGTTCCGACAGGGGGAAGAACACTGAAGCTTTCTTT. As protein: CASSSDRGKNTEAFF.

The chain couples TRBV9 to TRBJ2-2, with 10 bases fitting TRBD2. With 1 base clipped from V and 0 bases from J, the junction kept 6 bases outside the gene matches. The germline CDR1 and CDR2 sequences are SGDLS and YYNGEE. The CDR3 contains 18 residues. CDR3 nucleotides: TGTGCCAGCAGCGTATCTAGCGGGGGACCACCGAACACCGGGGAGCTGTTTTTT. Translating gives CASSVSSGGPPNTGELFF.

The chain recombines TRBV24-1 with TRBJ1-2, with D perhaps TRBD1 (6 bases). Germline V lookup: CDR1 KGHDR, CDR2 SFDVKD. The CDR3 spans 16 residues. V was pared by 2 bases and J by 4 bases, with 16 bases between. The CDR3 spells CATSDSRTAIAYGYTF. The CDR3 DNA reads TGTGCCACCAGTGATTCACGGACAGCAATTGCCTATGGCTACACCTTC.

The chain combines TRBV25-1 with TRBJ2-7; D is uncertain. In germline, CDR1 is MGHDK, CDR2 SYGVNS. Trimming took off 5 bases at V and 7 bases at J, with 9 bases between the two ends. The CDR3 totals 11 residues. The CDR3 loop is CASSFLGEQYF. CDR3 bases: TGTGCCAGCAGTTTTCTTGGAGAGCAGTACTTC.